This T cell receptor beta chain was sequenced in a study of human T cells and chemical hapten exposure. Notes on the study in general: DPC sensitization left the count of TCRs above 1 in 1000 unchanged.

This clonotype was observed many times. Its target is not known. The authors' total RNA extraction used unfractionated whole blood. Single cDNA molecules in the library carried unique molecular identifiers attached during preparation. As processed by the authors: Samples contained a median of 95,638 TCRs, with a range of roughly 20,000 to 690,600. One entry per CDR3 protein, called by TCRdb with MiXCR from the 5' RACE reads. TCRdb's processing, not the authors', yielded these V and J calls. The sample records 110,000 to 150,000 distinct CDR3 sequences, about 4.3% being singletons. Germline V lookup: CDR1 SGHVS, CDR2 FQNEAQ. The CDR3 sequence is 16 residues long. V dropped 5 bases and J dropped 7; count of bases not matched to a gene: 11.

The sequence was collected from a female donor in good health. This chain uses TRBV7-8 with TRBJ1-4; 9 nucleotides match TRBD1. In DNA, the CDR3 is TGTGCCAGCAGCCGGACGGGACAGGGAAAGGGTGAAAAACTGTTTTTT. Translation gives CASSRTGQGKGEKLFF.